These 23 T cell receptor gamma chains were all obtained from the same sample, sequenced in a study of γδ T cells in repeated Plasmodium falciparum infection. Bulk repertoires came from Vgamma9/Vdelta2+ or Vdelta2-negative gammadelta T cells flow-sorted from PBMC. TCRdb re-processed the multiplex PCR reads via CATT. The repertoire holds 12,000 to 15,000 gamma-chain clones, with around 1.5% as singletons. The sequenced material came from gamma-delta T cells from blood. These receptors came from a pool of human donors (malaria-infected and uninfected, not separated).

This clone has only a few counts. TCRdb's entry gives the protein of a much larger clone, which mismatches this DNA's translation at residue 3, likely from a read error; the protein reported here is translated from the DNA. The genes are TRGV4 and TRGJ1 or TRGJ2. The J gene, not given by TCRdb, was assigned here from a germline match of the nucleotide sequence. The V gene's germline CDR1 is EGSTGY and CDR2 YDSYTSSV. The CDR3 contains 13 residues. The CDR3 here is CAAWPQAYYKKLF. The CDR3, as DNA: TGTGCCGCCTGGCCGCAAGCTTATTATAAGAAACTCTTT.

This clone was counted at least ten times. TCRdb's protein for this DNA is that of a much larger clone and differs from the translation at residue 3, likely a read error; the protein shown is the DNA translation. The chain employs TRGV4 and TRGJ1 or TRGJ2. CDR1 is EGSTGY, CDR2 YDSYTSSV, per germline. This CDR3 contains 14 residues. CDR3 bases: TGTGCCGCCTGGGATTCAATGAATTATTATAAGAAACTCTTT. Amino acid sequence: CAAWDSMNYYKKLF.

This clone was detected only a few times. A far larger clone is one base from this, pointing to a likely read error. This sample includes further DNA sequences coding for the same CDR3. The chain uses TRGV4 and TRGJ1 or TRGJ2. This CDR3 region has 13 residues. Germline V gene sequence: CDR1 EGSTGY, CDR2 YDSYTSSV. This CDR3 is CATWDYLGREKLF. In nucleotides, the CDR3 is TGTGCCACCTGGGATTATTTAGGGAGGGAGAAACTTTTT.

A note on this clone: The likely explanation is a read error, given a far larger clone one base away. Other DNA sequences in this specimen translate into the identical CDR3. The chain uses TRGV2 and TRGJ1 or TRGJ2. No J segment appears in TCRdb, so it was assigned here by matching the sequence to germline. The CDR3 is 12 amino acids. Germline CDR1 is EGSNGY and CDR2 is YDSYNSKV. After removal of 6 bases from V and 7 bases from J, the junction contained 9 bases not matched to a gene. The CDR3 nucleotides are TGTGCCACCTGGAAGAAGCCATATAAGAAACTCTTT. It yields the protein CATWKKPYKKLF.

This clone turned up a few times. This DNA translates differently at residue 3 from the TCRdb protein, which is that of a much larger clone; a read error is likely, and the protein shown is the DNA's own translation. J is TRGJ1 or TRGJ2 and V is TRGV4. Germline loops: CDR1 EGSTGY, CDR2 YDSYTSSV. The CDR3 totals 16 residues. DNA of the CDR3: TGTGCCTCCTGGGATGGGCCGAGATCGAATTATTATAAGAAACTCTTT. Residues: CASWDGPRSNYYKKLF.

This clone was picked up many times. Since a far larger clone is one base different, this is likely a read error. Other DNA sequences in this specimen translate into the identical CDR3. The genes are TRGV5 and TRGJ1 or TRGJ2. In germline, CDR1 is VINAFY, CDR2 YDVSNSKD. This CDR3 has 13 amino acids. The CDR3 protein is CATWDRHYYKKLF. CDR3 nucleotides: TGTGCCACCTGGGACAGGCACTATTATAAGAAGCTCTTT.

This clone has only a few counts. The likely explanation is a read error, given a far larger clone one base away. Other DNA sequences in the sample encode the same CDR3. V and J are TRGV8 and TRGJ1 or TRGJ2. Germline assignment: CDR1 VENAVY and CDR2 YDSYNSRV. Trimming cost V 0 bases and J 3 bases; bases outside gene matches: 14. This CDR3 has 17 residues. This chain's CDR3 is CATWDRLRGILYYKKLF. The CDR3 DNA reads as TGTGCCACCTGGGATAGGCTACGGGGGATCCTTTATTATAAGAAACTCTTT.

This clone was found many times. This likely reflects a read error, since a far larger clone is one base away. At the DNA level, this CDR3 is encoded by other sequences in the same sample as well. The chain links TRGV2 to TRGJP2. The J gene was missing in TCRdb and was found by matching the end of the DNA to germline. This CDR3 is built from 14 residues. Germline loops: CDR1 EGSNGY, CDR2 YDSYNSKV. CDR3 nucleotide sequence: TGTGCCACCTGGGACGAGCGAAGTGACTGGATCAAGACGTTT. Translated: CATWDERSDWIKTF.

In its sample, this clone was seen a few times. The TCRdb record carries a much larger clone's protein, which differs from this DNA's translation at residue 3; a read error is the likely cause, and the protein listed here is the DNA translation. The chain has TRGV4 and TRGJ1 or TRGJ2. Assignment of the J gene here rests on matching the DNA to germline, because TCRdb gives none. Germline assignment: CDR1 EGSTGY and CDR2 YDSYTSSV. This CDR3 contains 17 residues. CDR3: CAAWDGPYTTNYYKKLF. The CDR3, as DNA: TGTGCCGCCTGGGATGGGCCTTATACGACGAATTATTATAAGAAACTCTTT.

As to this clone: A read error is likely here: a far larger clone is one base away. The chain recombines TRGV9 with TRGJ1 or TRGJ2. TCRdb offers no J gene call, so here the DNA was matched to germline to obtain one. Germline V gene lookup returns CDR1 GITISATS and CDR2 ISYDGTV (reference sequence). The CDR3 loop spans 17 amino acids. Trimming took 0 bases from V and 7 from J; bases not matched to a gene: 18. CDR3 amino acids: CALWEVKVAIKGYKKLF. CDR3 DNA: TGTGCCTTGTGGGAGGTGAAGGTCGCGATTAAAGGCTATAAGAAACTCTTT.

The sample holds many counts of this clone. The rearrangement uses TRGV9 and TRGJP. Germline loops: CDR1 GITISATS, CDR2 ISYDGTV (reference sequence). The CDR3 totals 17 residues. J lost 7 bases, V lost 0 bases, and 6 bases had no gene match. The CDR3 protein is CALWEVLLELGKKIKVF. The DNA of the CDR3 is TGTGCCTTGTGGGAGGTGCTTTTGGAGTTGGGCAAAAAAATCAAGGTATTT.

On this clone itself: TCRdb assigns this DNA the protein of a much larger clone, which departs from its translation at residue 10; this likely reflects a read error, and the protein shown comes from translating the DNA. The CDR3 region has the DNA TGTGCCTTGTGGGAGGTTACGGAGTTGAGCAAAAAAATCAAGGTATTT. This gives the protein CALWEVTELSKKIKVF. The rearrangement uses TRGV9 and TRGJP. No J gene was available from TCRdb, and it was assigned here by a germline match of the DNA. The CDR3 runs to 16 residues. In germline, CDR1 is GITISATS, CDR2 ISYDGTV (reference sequence).

This clone turned up a few times. TCRdb attributes to this sequence the protein of a much larger clone, which differs from the DNA translation at residue 5; a read error is likely, and the protein displayed is translated from the DNA. The chain is built from TRGV3 and TRGJ1 or TRGJ2. Germline CDR1 and CDR2: VTNTFY and YDVSTARD (reference sequence). The CDR3 is 15 amino acids. Here the CDR3 reads CATWGRDLNYYKKLF. DNA for the CDR3: TGTGCCACCTGGGGCAGGGACCTAAATTATTATAAGAAACTCTTT.

A few counts support this clone. The protein in TCRdb stems from a much larger clone and differs at residue 22 from this DNA's translation, likely a read error; here the protein is translated from the DNA. The CDR3: CALWEVQKVGLAVEQHWLSQVGIGRIQHF. For the CDR3, the DNA is TGTGCCTTGTGGGAGGTGCAGAAGGTGGGATTGGCAGTGGAACAACACTGGTTGTCACAGGTAGGTATCGGAAGAATACAACATTTC. The V gene reported is TRGV9; the J gene is uncalled. There are 29 residues in the CDR3. Looked up from germline, CDR1 is GITISATS and CDR2 is ISYDGTV (reference sequence).

This clone appeared a few times. TCRdb assigns this DNA the protein of a much larger clone, which departs from its translation at residue 7; this likely reflects a read error, and the protein shown comes from translating the DNA. V gene TRGV3 combines with J gene TRGJ1 or TRGJ2. TCRdb is silent on the J gene; assignment here came from matching the DNA to germline. Germline trimming cut 0 bases from V and 8 bases from J; bases unmatched to any gene: 19. Germline V gives CDR1 VTNTFY, CDR2 YDVSTARD (reference sequence). CDR3 length: 17 amino acids. CDR3 region: CATWDRFGSAVRNKKLF. CDR3 bases: TGTGCCACCTGGGACAGGTTTGGGTCAGCCGTTCGGAATAAGAAACTCTTT.

In regard to this clone: A far more abundant clone sits one base away, making this likely a read error. This sample includes further DNA sequences coding for the same CDR3. The V gene call reads TRGV9; no J gene was called. The CDR3 extends over 15 amino acids. Germline V gene data show CDR1 as GITISATS and CDR2 as ISYDGTV (reference sequence). The CDR3 coding sequence is TGTGCCTTGTGGGAGGTGCTATTGGGCAAAAAAATAAAGGTATTT. Translating it yields CALWEVLLGKKIKVF.

Many counts were recorded for this clone. Possible read error: a much larger clone is one base away. CDR3 sequence: CALWEDYEKLF. CDR3 coding DNA: TGTGCCTTGTGGGAGGACTATGAGAAACTCTTT. This sequence joins TRGV9 and TRGJ1 or TRGJ2. Germline loops: CDR1 GITISATS, CDR2 ISYDGTV (reference sequence). The CDR3 is 11 amino acids. Unmatched junction bases numbered 6, after V lost 2 bases and J lost 11 bases.

To note about this clone: The protein recorded in TCRdb matches a much larger clone and deviates from this DNA's translation at residue 14, suggesting a read error; the protein here is obtained by translating the DNA. The chain couples TRGV9 to TRGJP. TCRdb records no J gene; here it was assigned by comparing the DNA to germline. CDR1 is GITISATS, CDR2 ISYDGTV, per germline (reference sequence). This CDR3 has 17 residues. This CDR3 reads CALWEDEPELGKKVKVF. The CDR3 DNA sequence: TGTGCCTTGTGGGAGGACGAACCAGAGTTGGGCAAAAAAGTCAAGGTATTT.

This clone occurred many times. This chain connects TRGV3 to TRGJ1 or TRGJ2. V dropped 0 bases and J dropped 7; count of bases not matched to a gene: 6. CDR1 VTNTFY and CDR2 YDVSTARD come from the germline V gene (reference sequence). There are 13 residues in the CDR3. The DNA for the CDR3 is TGTGCCACCTGGGACAGGCGGAAGTATAAGAAACTCTTT. Amino acids: CATWDRRKYKKLF.

This clone showed up many times. The protein TCRdb gives is from a much larger clone and does not agree with this DNA's translation at residue 9, likely a read error; the protein shown here comes from the DNA. This chain connects TRGV9 to TRGJ1 or TRGJ2. CDR1 is GITISATS and CDR2 is ISYDGTV in the germline V gene (reference sequence). The CDR3 length is 13 residues. The CDR3 DNA follows: TGTGCCTTGTGGGAGGAGAATTATTGTAAGAAACTCTTT. Protein product: CALWEENYCKKLF.

This clone was recorded many times. This chain joins TRGV5 and TRGJ1 or TRGJ2. Germline CDR1 reads VINAFY; CDR2 reads YDVSNSKD. J gave up 6 bases and V 3 bases, and 11 bases lay outside the gene matches. The CDR3 contains 14 residues. CDR3 coding DNA: TGTGCCACCTGGGACCCCCAGTCGGGTTATAAGAAACTCTTT. Translation gives CATWDPQSGYKKLF.

With regard to this clone: The amino acid sequence in TCRdb belongs to a much larger clone and departs from this DNA's translation at residue 9, likely a sequencing read error; the sequence shown is translated from the DNA. This chain connects TRGV9 to TRGJ1 or TRGJ2. Germline matching of the DNA provided the J gene here, since TCRdb leaves it blank. The trim removed 0 bases at V and 4 bases at J, leaving 9 bases unmatched. This CDR3 is built from 15 residues. The germline gives CDR1 GITISATS, CDR2 ISYDGTV (reference sequence). CDR3 nucleotide sequence: TGTGCCTTGTGGGAGGTGCCTGTCCAATATTATAAGAAACTCTTT. Translation: CALWEVPVQYYKKLF.

Points on this clone: A far larger clone is just one base off, so this is likely a read error. The identical CDR3 is also encoded by other nucleotide sequences in the sample. This sequence joins TRGV9 and TRGJ1 or TRGJ2. No J gene was available from TCRdb, and it was assigned here by a germline match of the DNA. The V segment lost 0 bases and the J segment 7 bases; nucleotides outside the gene matches: 6. CDR1 and CDR2 from the germline V gene are GITISATS and ISYDGTV (reference sequence). There are 13 residues in the CDR3. CDR3 in amino acids: CALWEVHRYKKLF. Written as DNA, the CDR3 is TGTGCCTTGTGGGAGGTGCATCGGTATAAGAAACTCTTT.